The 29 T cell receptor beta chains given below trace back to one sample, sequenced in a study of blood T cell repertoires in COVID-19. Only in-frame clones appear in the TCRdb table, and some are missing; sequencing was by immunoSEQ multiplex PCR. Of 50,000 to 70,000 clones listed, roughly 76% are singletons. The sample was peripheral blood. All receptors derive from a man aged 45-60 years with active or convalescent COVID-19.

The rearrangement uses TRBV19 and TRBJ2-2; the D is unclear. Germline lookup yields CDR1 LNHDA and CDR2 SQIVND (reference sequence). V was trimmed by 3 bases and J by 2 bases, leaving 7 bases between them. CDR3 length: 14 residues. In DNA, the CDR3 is TGTGCCAGTAGTATGGCCCAAAACACCGGGGAGCTGTTTTTT. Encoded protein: CASSMAQNTGELFF.

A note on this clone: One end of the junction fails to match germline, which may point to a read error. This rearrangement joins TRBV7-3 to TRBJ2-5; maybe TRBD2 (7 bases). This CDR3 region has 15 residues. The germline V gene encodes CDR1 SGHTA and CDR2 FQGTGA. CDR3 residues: CPSSPRGGGGETQYF. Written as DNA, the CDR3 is TGTCCCAGCAGCCCAAGAGGGGGGGGTGGGGAGACCCAGTACTTC.

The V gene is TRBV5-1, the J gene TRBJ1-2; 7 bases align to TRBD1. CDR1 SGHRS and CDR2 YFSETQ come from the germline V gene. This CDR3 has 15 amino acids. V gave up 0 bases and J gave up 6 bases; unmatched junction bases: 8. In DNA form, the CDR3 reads TGCGCCAGCAGCTTGGAACAGGGGCAAATGGATGGCTACACCTTC. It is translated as CASSLEQGQMDGYTF. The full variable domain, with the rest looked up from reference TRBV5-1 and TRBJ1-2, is KAGVTQTPRYLIKTRGQQVTLSCSPISGHRSVSWYQQTPGQGLQFLFEYFSETQRNKGNFPGRFSGRQFSNSRSEMNVSTLELGDSALYLCASSLEQGQMDGYTFGSGTRLTVV.

The CDR3 bases are TGTGCCAGTAGTGAAGAAACAAACACCGGGGAGCTGTTTTTT. Protein sequence: CASSEETNTGELFF. This chain links TRBV19 with TRBJ2-2; D is ambiguous. CDR3 length: 14 residues. Germline V gives CDR1 LNHDA, CDR2 SQIVND (reference sequence). V was trimmed by 5 bases and J by 2 bases, leaving 9 bases between them.

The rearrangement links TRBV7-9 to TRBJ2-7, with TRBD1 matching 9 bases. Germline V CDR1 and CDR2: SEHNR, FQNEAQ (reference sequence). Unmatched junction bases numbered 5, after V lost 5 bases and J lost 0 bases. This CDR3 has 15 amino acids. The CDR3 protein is CASSGRQGGSYEQYF. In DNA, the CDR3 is TGTGCCAGCAGCGGTCGACAGGGGGGCTCCTACGAGCAGTACTTC.

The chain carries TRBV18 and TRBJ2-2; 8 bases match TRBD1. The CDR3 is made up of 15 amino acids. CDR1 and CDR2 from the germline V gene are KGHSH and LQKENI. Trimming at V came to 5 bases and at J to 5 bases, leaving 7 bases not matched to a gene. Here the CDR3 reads CASSSDRGATGELFF. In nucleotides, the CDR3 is TGTGCCAGCTCATCAGACAGGGGCGCAACCGGGGAGCTGTTTTTT.

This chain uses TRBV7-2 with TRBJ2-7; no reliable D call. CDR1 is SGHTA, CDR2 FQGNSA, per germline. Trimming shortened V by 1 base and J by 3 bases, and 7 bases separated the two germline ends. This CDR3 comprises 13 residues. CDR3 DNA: TGTGCCAGCAGCTTAGTGCCGGGCTACGAGCAGTACTTC. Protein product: CASSLVPGYEQYF. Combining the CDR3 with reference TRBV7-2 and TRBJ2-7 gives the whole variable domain GAGVSQSPSNKVTEKGKDVELRCDPISGHTALYWYRQSLGQGLEFLIYFQGNSAPDKSGLPSDRFSAERTGGSVSTLTIQRTQQEDSAVYLCASSLVPGYEQYFGPGTRLTVT.

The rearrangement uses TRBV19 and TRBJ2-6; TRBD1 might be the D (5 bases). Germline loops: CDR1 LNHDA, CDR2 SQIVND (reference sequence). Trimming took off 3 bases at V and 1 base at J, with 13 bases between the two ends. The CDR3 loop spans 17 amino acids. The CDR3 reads CASSIPPRQSGANVLTF. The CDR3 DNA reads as TGTGCCAGTAGTATCCCCCCTCGACAGTCTGGGGCCAACGTCCTGACTTTC.

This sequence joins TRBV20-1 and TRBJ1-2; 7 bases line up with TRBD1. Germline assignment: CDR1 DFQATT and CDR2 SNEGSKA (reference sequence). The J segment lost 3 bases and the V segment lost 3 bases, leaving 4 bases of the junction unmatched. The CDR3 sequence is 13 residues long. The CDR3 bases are TGCAGTGCTAGTAAGGGGGCGGACTATGGCTACACCTTC. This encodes CSASKGADYGYTF.

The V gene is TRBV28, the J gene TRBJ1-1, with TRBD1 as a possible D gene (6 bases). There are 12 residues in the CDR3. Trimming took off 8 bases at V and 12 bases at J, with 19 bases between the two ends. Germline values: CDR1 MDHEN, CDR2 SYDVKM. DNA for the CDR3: TGTGCCAGCTCAACGACAGGCTCGACGACTTTCTTT. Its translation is CASSTTGSTTFF.

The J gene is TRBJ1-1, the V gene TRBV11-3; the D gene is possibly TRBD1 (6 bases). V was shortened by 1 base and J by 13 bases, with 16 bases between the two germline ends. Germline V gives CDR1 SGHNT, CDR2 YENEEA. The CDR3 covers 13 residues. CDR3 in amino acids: CASSLGGGGFVFF. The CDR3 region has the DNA TGTGCCAGCAGCTTAGGGGGGGGCGGTTTTGTTTTCTTT.

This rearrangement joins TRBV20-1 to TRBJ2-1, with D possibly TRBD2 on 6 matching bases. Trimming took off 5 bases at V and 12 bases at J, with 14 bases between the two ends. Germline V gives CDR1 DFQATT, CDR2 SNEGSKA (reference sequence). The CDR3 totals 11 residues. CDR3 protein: CSARIPGLQFF. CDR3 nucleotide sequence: TGCAGTGCTCGAATTCCGGGACTGCAGTTCTTC.

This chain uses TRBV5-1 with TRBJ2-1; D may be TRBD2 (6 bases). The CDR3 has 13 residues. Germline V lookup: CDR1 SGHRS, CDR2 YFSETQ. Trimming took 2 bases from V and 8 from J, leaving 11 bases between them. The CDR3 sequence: CASSFPGGYEQFF. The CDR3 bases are TGCGCCAGCAGCTTCCCTGGGGGGTATGAGCAGTTCTTC.

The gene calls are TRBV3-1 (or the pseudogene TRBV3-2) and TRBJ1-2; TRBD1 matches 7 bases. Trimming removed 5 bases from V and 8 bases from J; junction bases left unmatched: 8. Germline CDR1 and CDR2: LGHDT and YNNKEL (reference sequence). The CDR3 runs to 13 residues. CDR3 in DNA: TGTGCCAGCAGCTCAGGGACAGAGCACGGCTACACCTTC. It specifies CASSSGTEHGYTF.

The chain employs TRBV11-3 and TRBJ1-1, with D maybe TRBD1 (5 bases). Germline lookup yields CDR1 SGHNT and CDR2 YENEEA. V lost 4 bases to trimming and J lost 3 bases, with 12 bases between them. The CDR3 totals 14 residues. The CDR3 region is CASSSGQEDTEAFF. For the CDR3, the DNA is TGTGCCAGCAGCTCTGGACAAGAAGACACTGAAGCTTTCTTT. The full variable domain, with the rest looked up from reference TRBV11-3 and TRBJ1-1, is EAGVVQSPRYKIIEKKQPVAFWCNPISGHNTLYWYLQNLGQGPELLIRYENEEAVDDSQLPKDRFSAERLKGVDSTLKIQPAELGDSAVYLCASSSGQEDTEAFFGQGTRLTVV.

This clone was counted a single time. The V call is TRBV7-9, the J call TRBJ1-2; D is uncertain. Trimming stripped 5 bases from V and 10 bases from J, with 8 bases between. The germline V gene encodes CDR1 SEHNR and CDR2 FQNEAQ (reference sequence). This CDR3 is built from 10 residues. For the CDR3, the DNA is TGTGCCAGCAGCCCTCAGTACTACACCTTC. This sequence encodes CASSPQYYTF.

This CDR3 is CASRLAGVGNEQFF. The CDR3 DNA follows: TGTGCCAGCAGACTAGCGGGAGTAGGTAATGAGCAGTTCTTC. V usage is TRBV27 and J usage is TRBJ2-1; 11 nucleotides match TRBD2. V shed 6 bases and J 7 bases; nucleotides not matched to a gene: 5. The germline CDR1 and CDR2 sequences are MNHEY and SMNVEV (reference sequence). The CDR3 loop spans 14 amino acids.

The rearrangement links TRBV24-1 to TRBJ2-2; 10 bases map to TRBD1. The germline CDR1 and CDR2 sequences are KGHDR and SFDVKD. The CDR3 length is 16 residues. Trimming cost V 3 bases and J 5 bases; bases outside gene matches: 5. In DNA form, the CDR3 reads TGTGCCACCAGTGATCCGGGGACAGGGGCAACCGGGGAGCTGTTTTTT. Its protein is CATSDPGTGATGELFF.

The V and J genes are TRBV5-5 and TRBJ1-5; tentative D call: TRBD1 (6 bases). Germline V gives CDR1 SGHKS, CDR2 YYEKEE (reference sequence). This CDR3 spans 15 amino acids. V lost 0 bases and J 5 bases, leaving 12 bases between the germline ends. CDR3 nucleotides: TGTGCCAGCAGCTTGGGTACAGGGCAACATCAGCCCCAGCATTTT. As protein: CASSLGTGQHQPQHF.

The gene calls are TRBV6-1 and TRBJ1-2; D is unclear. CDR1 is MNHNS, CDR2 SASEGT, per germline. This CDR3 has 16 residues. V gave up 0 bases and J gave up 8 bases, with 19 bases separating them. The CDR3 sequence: CASSEAGWGAALGYTF. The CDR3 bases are TGTGCCAGCAGTGAAGCCGGTTGGGGAGCGGCCCTCGGCTACACCTTC.

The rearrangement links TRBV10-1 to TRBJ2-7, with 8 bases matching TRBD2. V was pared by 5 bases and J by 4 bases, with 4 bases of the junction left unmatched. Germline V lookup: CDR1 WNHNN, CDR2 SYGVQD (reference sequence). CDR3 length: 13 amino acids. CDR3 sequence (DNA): TGCGCCAGCAGTAGCGGGGGAACTTACGAGCAGTACTTC. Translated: CASSSGGTYEQYF.

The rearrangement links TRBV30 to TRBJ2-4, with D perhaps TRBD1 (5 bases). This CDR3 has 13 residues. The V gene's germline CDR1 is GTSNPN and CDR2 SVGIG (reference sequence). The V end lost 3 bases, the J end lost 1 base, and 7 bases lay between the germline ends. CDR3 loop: CAWRGPAKNIQYF. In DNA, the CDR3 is TGTGCCTGGAGGGGGCCGGCCAAAAACATTCAGTACTTC.

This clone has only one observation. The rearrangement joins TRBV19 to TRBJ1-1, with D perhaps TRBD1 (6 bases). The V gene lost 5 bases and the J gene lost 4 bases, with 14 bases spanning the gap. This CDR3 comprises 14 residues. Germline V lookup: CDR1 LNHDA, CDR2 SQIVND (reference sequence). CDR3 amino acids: CASSLQGRGTEAFF. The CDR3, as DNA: TGTGCCAGTAGTCTACAGGGAAGGGGCACTGAAGCTTTCTTT.

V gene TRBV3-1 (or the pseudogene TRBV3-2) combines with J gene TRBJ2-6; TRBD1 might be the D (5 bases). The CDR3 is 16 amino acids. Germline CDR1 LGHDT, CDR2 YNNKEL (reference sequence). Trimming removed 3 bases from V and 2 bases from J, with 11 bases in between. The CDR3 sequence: CASSHQTGAGANVLTF. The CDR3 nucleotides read TGTGCCAGCAGCCACCAAACAGGCGCTGGGGCCAACGTCCTGACTTTC.

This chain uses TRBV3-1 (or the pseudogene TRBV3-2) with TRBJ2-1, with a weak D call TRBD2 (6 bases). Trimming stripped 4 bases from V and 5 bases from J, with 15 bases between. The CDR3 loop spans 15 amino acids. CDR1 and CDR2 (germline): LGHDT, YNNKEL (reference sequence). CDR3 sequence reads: CASSLSRGWNNEQFF. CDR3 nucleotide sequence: TGTGCCAGCAGCCTCTCCCGGGGGTGGAACAATGAGCAGTTCTTC.

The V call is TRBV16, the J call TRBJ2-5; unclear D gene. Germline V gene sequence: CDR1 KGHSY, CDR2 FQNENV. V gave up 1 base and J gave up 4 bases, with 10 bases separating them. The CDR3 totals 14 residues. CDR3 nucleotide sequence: TGTGCCAGCAGCCAATACGGTGGGCCAGAGACCCAGTACTTC. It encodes CASSQYGGPETQYF.

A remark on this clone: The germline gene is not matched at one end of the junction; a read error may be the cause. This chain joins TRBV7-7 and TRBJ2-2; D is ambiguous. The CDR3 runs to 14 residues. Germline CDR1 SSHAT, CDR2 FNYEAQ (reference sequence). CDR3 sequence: CASSPSGFTGELFF. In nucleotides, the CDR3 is TGTGCTAGCAGCCCATCGGGTTTCACCGGGGAGCTGTTTTTT.

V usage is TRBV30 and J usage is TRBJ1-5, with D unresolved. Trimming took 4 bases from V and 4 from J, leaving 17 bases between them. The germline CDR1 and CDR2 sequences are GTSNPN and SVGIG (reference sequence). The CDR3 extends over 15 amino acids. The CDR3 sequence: CAWTPRGGSNQPQHF. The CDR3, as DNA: TGTGCCTGGACACCACGGGGAGGATCGAATCAGCCCCAGCATTTT. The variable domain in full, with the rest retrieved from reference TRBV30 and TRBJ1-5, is SQTIHQWPATLVQPVGSPLSLECTVEGTSNPNLYWYRQAAGRGLQLLFYSVGIGQISSEVPQNLSASRPQDRQFILSSKKLLLSDSGFYLCAWTPRGGSNQPQHFGDGTRLSIL.

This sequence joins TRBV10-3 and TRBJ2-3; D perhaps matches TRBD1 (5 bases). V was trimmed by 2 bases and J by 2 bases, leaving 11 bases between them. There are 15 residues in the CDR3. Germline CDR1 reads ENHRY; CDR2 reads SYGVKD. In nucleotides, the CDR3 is TGTGCCATCAGTGAGCGACAGAGAGACACAGATACGCAGTATTTT. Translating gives CAISERQRDTDTQYF.